These T cell receptor beta chains were read from a single sample in a study of blood T cells in healthy people across ages. TCRdb processed the 5' RACE reads anew with MiXCR; each CDR3 protein has one entry. The table shows hundreds of thousands of distinct CDR3 sequences, with 40% to 50% occurring only once. The sample was blood. These receptors were taken from a man in his 60s in good health. CDR3s include the opening cysteine and the closing phenylalanine or tryptophan. Only part of the rows carry a size: once, few, many, or a class if the clone is expanded.

j_call | v_call | clone_size | cdr3_aa
TRBJ1-2 | TRBV10-2 | few | CASSRGLRDGGYTF
TRBJ2-1 | TRBV12-3/TRBV12-4 | - | CASSSGMAAHNEQFF
TRBJ1-2 | TRBV14 | - | CASSPYLQGDYGYTF
TRBJ2-5 | TRBV7-9 | - | CASSFQGRVETQYF
TRBJ2-3 | TRBV18 | - | CASSRTSGAISTDTQYF
TRBJ1-1 | TRBV29-1 | - | CSVITVHRGHTEAFF
TRBJ2-7 | TRBV12-3/TRBV12-4 | few | CASSATYEQYF
TRBJ1-1 | TRBV12-3/TRBV12-4 | - | CASSPRSILSF
TRBJ1-1 | TRBV11-3 | - | CASMAGIHSNLMNTEAFF
- | TRBV6-5 | - | CAIRAGTGGFYEQYF
TRBJ2-2 | TRBV7-2 | - | CASRGAGLNTGELFF
TRBJ2-5 | TRBV28 | many | CASRGTSQTQYF
- | TRBV13 | few | CASSFGEVRHEQYF
TRBJ1-2 | TRBV18 | - | CASSPSPGQPGTDGYTF
TRBJ2-1 | TRBV11-2 | many | CASSSLAGGVNEQFF
TRBJ2-6 | TRBV25-1 | - | CASSVGGPLRHSGANVLTF
TRBJ1-2 | TRBV18 | - | CASSMSADYGYTF
TRBJ2-4 | TRBV20-1 | - | CSADRGDIQYF
TRBJ2-7 | TRBV5-6 | - | CASSLGFKSSYEQYF
TRBJ1-2 | TRBV7-9 | few | CASSLEGRGRVYGYTF
TRBJ2-7 | TRBV25-1 | - | CTSRDGRYEQYF
TRBJ1-1 | TRBV29-1 | - | CSVPWGWEAFF
TRBJ2-5 | TRBV4-1 | - | CASSQTPGGRETQYF
TRBJ1-2 | TRBV20-1 | - | CSAGATGANYGYTF
TRBJ2-6 | TRBV7-9 | few | CASSSQGVGANVLTF
TRBJ1-2 | TRBV5-6 | few | CASSLRQSNYGYTF
TRBJ2-5 | TRBV6-2/TRBV6-3 | many | CASTLPSGGVEETQYF
TRBJ2-3 | TRBV5-1 | few | CASSPHLDPTSTDTQYF
TRBJ2-6 | TRBV30 | few | CAISSGANVLTF
TRBJ1-4 | TRBV4-3 | - | CASSQQYGTTNEKLFF
TRBJ2-7 | TRBV27 | many | CASGARTGSGPYEQYF
TRBJ2-7 | TRBV5-4 | few | CASSLDKGVRYF
TRBJ2-5 | TRBV5-1 | few | CASSYTGAQETQYF
TRBJ1-4 | TRBV6-2/TRBV6-3 | - | CASRNLHLTNEKLFF
TRBJ2-5 | TRBV11-2 | few | CASSTGLAGGTQYF
TRBJ2-7 | TRBV3-1 | - | CASSYGSLAGSSYEQYF
TRBJ2-7 | TRBV7-2 | few | CASSFGAGDNSYEQYF
TRBJ2-7 | TRBV5-1 | few | CASSLGVSGLRSYEQYF
TRBJ2-2 | TRBV27 | few | CASSLWGGELFF
TRBJ2-1 | TRBV6-2/TRBV6-3 | - | CASALPSVNEQFF
TRBJ2-5 | TRBV4-3 | - | CASSQDGRLETQYF
TRBJ1-6 | TRBV11-3 | - | CASSLEGRGSGNSPLHF
TRBJ2-1 | TRBV29-1 | many | CSVTGTSGNHNEQFF
TRBJ2-5 | TRBV15 | few | CATSGRAGTGVVTQYF
TRBJ2-7 | TRBV7-2 | few | CASSFRDHSYEQYF
TRBJ2-5 | TRBV7-9 | - | CASSPTRDIQGTQYF
TRBJ2-1 | TRBV25-1 | few | CASSELAPTGDNEQFF
TRBJ1-4 | TRBV20-1 | many | CSARIYGGGEKLFF
TRBJ1-4 | TRBV2 | - | CASTRTGGAVDEKLFF
TRBJ2-7 | TRBV12-3/TRBV12-4 | - | CASSGTGQGVWYEQYF